This TCR beta chain is drawn from a study of blood T cell repertoires in COVID-19 (dated by TCRdb to the early 2020s). Notes on the research overall: Samples covering the acute and convalescent phases of COVID-19 were provided by collaborators in the United States, Italy and Spain. The sample metadata nearly always contained a de-identified subject ID, COVID-19 status, age in years and sex. The samples were drawn from two sources: the first 160 participants of the ongoing ImmuneRACE study, and fewer than 1,500 subjects contributed by 6 global collaborators. A freely available public database, intended as a resource for researchers studying the immune response to SARS-CoV-2, is where the repertoires were released. Where available, HLA class I and class II types were taken from metadata supplied by the sample provider and were not determined by assay-based typing. The dataset comprised deeply sampled blood TCRbeta repertoires from subjects exposed to, actively infected with, or recovered from COVID-19. The material from the prospective study consisted of cDNA or gDNA derived from T cells, B-cell-depleted T cells, or PBMCs. Beyond this particular receptor, the publication reports: How much clinical and demographic metadata was included differed by source and by participant, and the metadata was provided uncurated.

With respect to this clone: Its antigen is still unknown. No clone much larger than this one lies a single base away; base qualities are absent.

The collaborating institutions used their own protocols to collect whole blood in K2EDTA tubes. Collaborator samples were shipped for TCRbeta analysis as frozen whole blood, isolated PBMCs, or DNA extracted from either sample type. The germline ends are 13 bases apart after V is trimmed by 3 bases and J by 5 bases. The CDR3 runs 14 residues from the cysteine to the phenylalanine. Only CDR3 DNA remains: 42 bases, in frame from the first base. The germline V gene encodes CDR1 MDHEN and CDR2 SYDVKM. The immunoSEQ Assay, a bias-controlled multiplex PCR, was used to amplify TCRbeta CDR3 regions from genomic DNA. For the original study's pipeline: Nucleated cell counts per sample were estimated from amplification of reference gene primers within the assay. To quantify the absolute abundance of each unique TCRbeta CDR3 rearrangement, sequence reads were collapsed and filtered. For each sample, productive Simpson clonality was calculated as the square root of Simpson's diversity index over productive rearrangements. Imported from immuneACCESS, the table was reduced by TCRdb to in-frame sequences with V and J called. These copies leave out some clones; in studies compared against another copy, an unresolved V gene accounts for under half, and the cause of the remainder is not known. Clonal size and the V and J genes are those of that table, whereas D and trimming came from the DNA. This sample comprises around 19,000 clones, about 85% of them detected only once. In total, the top ten clones hold 9.5% to 12% of the sample.

The sequence links TRBV28 to TRBJ1-1; TRBD1 is a weak D gene call, 6 bases matching. The material sequenced was peripheral blood. The source is a human donor in a cohort sampled during active COVID-19. The CDR3 in this case is CASSLGGAGTEAFF. The DNA sequence is as follows: TGTGCCAGCAGTTTGGGGGGGGCAGGGACTGAAGCTTTCTTT.